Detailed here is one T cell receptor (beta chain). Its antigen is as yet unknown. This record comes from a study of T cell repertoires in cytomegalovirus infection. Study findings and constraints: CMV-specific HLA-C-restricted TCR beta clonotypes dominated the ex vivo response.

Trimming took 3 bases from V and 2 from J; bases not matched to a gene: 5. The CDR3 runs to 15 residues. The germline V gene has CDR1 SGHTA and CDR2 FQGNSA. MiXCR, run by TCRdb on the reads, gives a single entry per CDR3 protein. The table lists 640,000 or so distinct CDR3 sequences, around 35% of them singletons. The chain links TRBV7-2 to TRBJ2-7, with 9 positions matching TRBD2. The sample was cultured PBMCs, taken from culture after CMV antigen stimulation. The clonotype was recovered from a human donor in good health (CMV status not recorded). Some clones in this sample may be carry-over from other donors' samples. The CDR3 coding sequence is TGTGCCAGCAGCTTTACTAGCGGGTGCACCTACGAGCAGTACTTC. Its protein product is CASSFTSGCTYEQYF.